This TCR beta chain is drawn from a study of blood T cell repertoires in COVID-19. CDR1 is SGHTA, CDR2 FQGTGA, per germline. Trimming stripped 0 bases from V and 4 bases from J, with 7 bases between. The CDR3 is 14 amino acids. TCRdb keeps only in-frame clones here, not all; method: immunoSEQ multiplex PCR. The sample includes 250,000 or so clones, approximately 85% of them seen just once. For this clone: Other nucleotide sequences from this sample produce the same CDR3.

The receptor's source is an elderly man with acute or convalescent COVID-19. Material for sequencing was peripheral blood. The rearrangement joins TRBV7-3 to TRBJ2-1; D perhaps matches TRBD2 (6 bases). The CDR3 DNA reads as TGTGCCAGCAGCTTAACTAGCGGATACAATGAGCAGTTCTTC. Its translation: CASSLTSGYNEQFF.